The rows below give T cell receptor beta chains drawn from one sample of a study of CD8+CD57+ T cells in acquired aplastic anemia. TCRdb fed the reads into MiXCR, producing one record per CDR3 protein. The sample has approximately 170,000 distinct CDR3 sequences; less than 70% are singletons. Input material: sorted CD4+, CD8+, or CD8+CD57+ T cells (not recorded which) from PBMCs. The receptors were gathered from a human donor in good health, serving as a control. The CDR3 runs from the conserved cysteine through the conserved F or W. The D gene is left open where the match is weak. Rows may omit the clone size; those that give it use once, few, many or a size class.

many	TRBJ1-3	14	NA	TRBV20-1	CSARGGSRGNTIYF	TGCAGTGCTAGAGGAGGGTCGAGAGGAAACACCATATATTTT
NA	TRBJ2-1	16	TRBD1	TRBV7-8	CASSLPGTGPYNEQFF	TGTGCCAGCAGCTTACCCGGGACAGGCCCCTACAATGAGCAGTTCTTC
NA	TRBJ1-6	15	NA	TRBV19	CASSTSTTTFPPLHF	TGTGCCAGTAGTACGAGTACGACCACCTTCCCACCCCTCCACTTT
NA	TRBJ1-5	14	NA	TRBV20-1	CSADLQGLGQPQHF	TGCAGTGCCGACCTACAGGGTCTAGGGCAGCCCCAGCATTTT
NA	TRBJ1-4	15	NA	TRBV2	CASSPNTGSNEKLFF	TGTGCCAGCAGCCCAAACACAGGGTCCAATGAAAAACTGTTTTTT
NA	TRBJ2-6	15	NA	TRBV19	CASSPRTAGANVLTF	TGTGCCAGTAGTCCTAGGACAGCTGGGGCCAACGTCCTGACTTTC
NA	TRBJ1-6	15	TRBD1	TRBV7-8	CASSSGTGPPRTLHF	TGTGCCAGCAGCTCCGGGACAGGACCCCCTAGGACCCTCCACTTT
many	TRBJ2-1	13	NA	TRBV27	CASSSEVYNEQFF	TGTGCCAGCAGTTCGGAAGTATACAATGAGCAGTTCTTC
many	TRBJ2-3	13	NA	TRBV5-1	CASSLAPTDTQYF	TGCGCCAGCAGCTTGGCCCCAACAGATACGCAGTATTTT
many	TRBJ2-1	20	TRBD2	TRBV10-1	CASSELGELGGRDSYNEQFF	TGCGCCAGCAGTGAGCTGGGGGAACTAGGCGGGAGGGACTCCTACAATGAGCAGTTCTTC
NA	TRBJ1-1	15	NA	TRBV29-1	CSVGRWRGYNTEAFF	TGCAGCGTTGGTAGGTGGAGGGGCTACAACACTGAAGCTTTCTTT
NA	TRBJ2-7	16	TRBD1	TRBV7-6	CASSSGQGATSYEQYF	TGTGCCAGCAGCTCGGGACAGGGGGCAACGAGCTACGAGCAGTACTTC
NA	TRBJ1-2	13	TRBD1	TRBV19	CASSPGTGGGYTF	TGTGCCAGTAGTCCTGGGACAGGGGGTGGCTACACCTTC
few	TRBJ1-5	16	TRBD1	TRBV28	CASSRPGQGPNQPQHF	TGTGCCAGCAGTCGCCCCGGACAGGGGCCAAATCAGCCCCAGCATTTT
NA	TRBJ2-3	15	NA	TRBV10-3	CAISDPRKVTDTQYF	TGTGCCATCAGTGACCCTCGTAAAGTCACAGATACGCAGTATTTT
many	TRBJ1-1	16	NA	TRBV5-8	CASSSWGGAGNTEAFF	TGTGCCAGCAGCTCGTGGGGGGGGGCTGGGAACACTGAAGCTTTCTTT
NA	TRBJ2-1	16	TRBD2	TRBV9	CASSGPTSGIRNEQFF	TGTGCCAGCAGCGGGCCGACTAGCGGGATCCGCAATGAGCAGTTCTTC
NA	TRBJ1-5	13	NA	TRBV18	CASSPLVSEPQHF	TGTGCCAGCTCACCATTAGTCTCAGAGCCCCAGCATTTT
NA	TRBJ1-2	12	NA	TRBV5-4	CASRSQQYGYTF	TGTGCCAGCCGCAGCCAGCAATATGGCTACACCTTC
many	TRBJ1-2	15	TRBD1	TRBV7-2	CASSLEWTGSSGYTF	TGTGCCAGCAGCTTAGAGTGGACAGGGAGTAGCGGCTACACCTTC
NA	TRBJ2-7	17	TRBD1	TRBV7-9	CASSLADSGQGTYEQYF	TGTGCCAGCAGCTTAGCGGATAGCGGACAGGGGACCTACGAGCAGTACTTC
many	TRBJ2-1	16	TRBD2	TRBV10-3	CAISLDRGGPYNEQFF	TGTGCCATCAGCCTAGACCGGGGGGGGCCTTACAATGAGCAGTTCTTC
NA	TRBJ2-7	13	NA	TRBV2	CASTRGWGYEQYF	TGTGCCAGCACCCGGGGGTGGGGCTACGAGCAGTACTTC
many	TRBJ2-6	16	TRBD1	TRBV20-1	CSARWQGVSGANVLTF	TGCAGTGCGCGGTGGCAGGGGGTCTCTGGGGCCAACGTCCTGACTTTC
many	TRBJ2-5	15	NA	TRBV6-5	CASMSGGAAQETQYF	TGTGCCAGCATGTCCGGGGGCGCGGCTCAAGAGACCCAGTACTTC
many	TRBJ2-2	16	NA	TRBV10-3	CAISDGLSGANGELFF	TGTGCCATCAGTGATGGGTTGTCTGGGGCAAACGGGGAGCTGTTTTTT
once	TRBJ2-3	16	TRBD2	TRBV5-6	CASSLGLAGGVDTQYF	TGTGCCAGCAGCTTGGGTCTAGCGGGGGGGGTGGATACGCAGTATTTT
many	TRBJ1-1	15	TRBD1	TRBV5-8	CASSLSGTGGQGAFF	TGTGCCAGCAGCTTATCCGGGACAGGGGGCCAGGGAGCTTTCTTT
few	TRBJ2-2	16	TRBD2	TRBV3-1	CASSRNSGGRAGELFF	TGTGCCAGCAGCCGAAATAGCGGGGGGCGCGCCGGGGAGCTGTTTTTT
NA	TRBJ1-2	11	TRBD1	TRBV7-2	CASGGDYGYTF	TGTGCCTCAGGGGGGGACTATGGCTACACCTTC
many	TRBJ2-3	14	NA	TRBV5-1	CASSLEAVTDTQYF	TGCGCCAGCAGCTTGGAGGCGGTAACAGATACGCAGTATTTT
many	TRBJ2-7	14	NA	TRBV6-2/TRBV6-3	CASSFGGRTYEQYF	TGTGCCAGCAGCTTCGGGGGGCGTACTTACGAGCAGTACTTC
NA	TRBJ1-1	14	NA	TRBV20-1	CSARDPLGVGEAFF	TGCAGTGCTAGAGATCCATTGGGTGTCGGTGAAGCTTTCTTT
once	TRBJ1-4	14	NA	TRBV7-3	CASSLPDNNEKLFF	TGTGCCAGCAGCTTACCGGACAATAATGAAAAGCTGTTTTTT
many	TRBJ2-1	16	NA	TRBV5-1	CASSLELGGGYNEQFF	TGCGCCAGCAGCTTGGAACTAGGGGGAGGTTACAATGAGCAGTTCTTC
NA	TRBJ2-7	14	NA	TRBV7-9	CASTSPGEVLEQYF	TGTGCCAGCACCTCCCCCGGTGAGGTTCTCGAGCAGTACTTC
many	TRBJ1-1	14	TRBD1	TRBV3-1	CASRETGSSTEAFF	TGTGCCAGCAGGGAGACAGGGTCTAGCACTGAAGCTTTCTTT
NA	TRBJ1-2	12	NA	TRBV6-5	CASSLSNYGYTF	TGTGCCAGCTCCCTATCTAACTATGGCTACACCTTC
many	TRBJ2-1	13	NA	TRBV7-3	CASSLILGGEQFF	TGTGCCAGCAGCTTAATCTTGGGCGGGGAGCAGTTCTTC
NA	TRBJ1-5	13	NA	TRBV6-4	CASSERDNQPQHF	TGTGCCAGCAGTGAACGGGACAATCAGCCCCAGCATTTT
NA	TRBJ2-3	16	TRBD1	TRBV27	CASSLTSGGWTDTQYF	TGTGCCAGCAGTCTGACCTCAGGGGGATGGACAGATACGCAGTATTTT
many	TRBJ2-4	16	NA	TRBV25-1	CASSLGRGGAKNIQYF	TGTGCCAGCAGCCTAGGCAGGGGTGGGGCCAAAAACATTCAGTACTTC
few	TRBJ2-7	12	NA	TRBV20-1	CSARGESYEQYF	TGCAGTGCTAGAGGCGAGAGTTACGAGCAGTACTTC
few	TRBJ2-1	16	NA	TRBV7-9	CASSLGGGFSYNEQFF	TGTGCCAGCAGCTTGGGTGGGGGGTTCTCCTACAATGAGCAGTTCTTC